This TCR beta chain was identified in a study of cytomegalovirus exposure and HLA in healthy donors. V lost 2 bases to trimming and J lost 0 bases, with 5 bases between them. CDR3 length: 15 amino acids. From germline, CDR1 is MRHNA and CDR2 SNTAGT. This clone appeared a few times. Primers included in the PCR were 60 Vbeta and 13 Jbeta primers. Profiled with immunoSEQ multiplex PCR; TCRdb holds only in-frame clones, not every one. The profile shows 150,000 to 200,000 clones, around nine tenths of them singletons. The V call is TRBV6-4, the J call TRBJ2-6, with D possibly matching TRBD1 (5 bases). Sequencing was carried out using PBMCs. This clonotype originated in a woman under 30 in good health and CMV-seronegative. The CDR3, as DNA: TGTGCCAGCAGTGACAGGGGCTCTGGGGCCAACGTCCTGACTTTC. This translates into CASSDRGSGANVLTF.